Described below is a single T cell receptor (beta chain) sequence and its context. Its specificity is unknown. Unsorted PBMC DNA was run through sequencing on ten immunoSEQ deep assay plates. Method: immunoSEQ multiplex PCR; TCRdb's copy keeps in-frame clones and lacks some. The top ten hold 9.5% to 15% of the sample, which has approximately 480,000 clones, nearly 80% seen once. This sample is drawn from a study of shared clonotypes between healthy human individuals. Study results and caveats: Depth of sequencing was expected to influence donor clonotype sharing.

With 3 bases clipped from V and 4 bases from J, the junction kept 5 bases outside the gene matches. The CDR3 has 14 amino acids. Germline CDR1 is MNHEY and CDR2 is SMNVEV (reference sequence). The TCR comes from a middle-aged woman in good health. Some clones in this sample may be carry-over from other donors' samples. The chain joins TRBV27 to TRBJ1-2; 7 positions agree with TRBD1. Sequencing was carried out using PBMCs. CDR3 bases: TGTGCCAGCAGTTTGACAGGGAACTCCTATGGCTACACCTTC. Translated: CASSLTGNSYGYTF.